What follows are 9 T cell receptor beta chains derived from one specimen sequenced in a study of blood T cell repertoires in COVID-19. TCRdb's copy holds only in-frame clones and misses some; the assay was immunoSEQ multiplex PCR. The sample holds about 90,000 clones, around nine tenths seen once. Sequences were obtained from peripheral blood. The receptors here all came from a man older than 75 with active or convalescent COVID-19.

The CDR3 DNA is TGTGCCAGCAGTCCGACCTCGACCGGACTAGCGGGAGAGGATACGCAGTATTTT. This translates into CASSPTSTGLAGEDTQYF. The chain uses TRBV27 and TRBJ2-3; 13 bases align to TRBD2. Germline CDR1 and CDR2: MNHEY and SMNVEV (reference sequence). The CDR3 totals 18 residues. Losses at the gene ends were 5 bases for V and 6 bases for J; bases not matched to a gene: 14.

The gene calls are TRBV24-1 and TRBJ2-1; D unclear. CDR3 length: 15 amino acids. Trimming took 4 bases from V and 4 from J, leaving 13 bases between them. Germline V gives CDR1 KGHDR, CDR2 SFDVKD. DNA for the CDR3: TGTGCCACCAGTGAGTCATATGGAGTATACAATGAGCAGTTCTTC. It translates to CATSESYGVYNEQFF.

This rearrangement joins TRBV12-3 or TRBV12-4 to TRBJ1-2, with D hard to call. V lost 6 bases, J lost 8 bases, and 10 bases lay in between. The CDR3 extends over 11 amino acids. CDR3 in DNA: TGTGCCAGCAGCTCTTTCGGGGGCTACACCTTC. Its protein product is CASSSFGGYTF.

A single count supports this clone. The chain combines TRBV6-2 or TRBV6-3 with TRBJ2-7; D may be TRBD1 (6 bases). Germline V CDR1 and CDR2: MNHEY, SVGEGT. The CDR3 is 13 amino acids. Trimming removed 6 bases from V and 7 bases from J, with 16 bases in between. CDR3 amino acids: CASSSIFRGEQYF. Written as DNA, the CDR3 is TGTGCCAGCAGCTCCATCTTTAGGGGGGAGCAGTACTTC.

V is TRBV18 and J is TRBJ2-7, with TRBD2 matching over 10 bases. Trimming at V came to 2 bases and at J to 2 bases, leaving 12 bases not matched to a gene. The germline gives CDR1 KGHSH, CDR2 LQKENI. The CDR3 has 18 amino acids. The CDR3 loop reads CASSPGASGRISAYEQYF. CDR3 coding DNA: TGTGCCAGCTCACCAGGAGCTAGCGGGAGAATCTCGGCCTACGAGCAGTACTTC.

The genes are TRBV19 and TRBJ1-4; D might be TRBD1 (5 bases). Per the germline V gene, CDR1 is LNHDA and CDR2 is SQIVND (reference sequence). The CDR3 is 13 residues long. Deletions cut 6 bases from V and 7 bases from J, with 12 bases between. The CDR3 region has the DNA TGTGCCAGTAGAAACCTCGACAGTGAAAAACTGTTTTTT. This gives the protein CASRNLDSEKLFF.

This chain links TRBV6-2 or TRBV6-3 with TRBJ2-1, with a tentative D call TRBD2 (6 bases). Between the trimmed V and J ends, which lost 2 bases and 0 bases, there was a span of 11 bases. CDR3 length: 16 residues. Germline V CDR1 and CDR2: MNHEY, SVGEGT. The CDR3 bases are TGTGCCAGCAGTTACACTAGCTCTTTCTCCTACAATGAGCAGTTCTTC. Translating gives CASSYTSSFSYNEQFF.

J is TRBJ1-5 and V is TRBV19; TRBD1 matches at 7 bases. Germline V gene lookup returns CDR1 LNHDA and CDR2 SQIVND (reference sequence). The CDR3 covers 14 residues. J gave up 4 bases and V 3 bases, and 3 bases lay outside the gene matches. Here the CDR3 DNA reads TGTGCCAGTAGTATCACAGGGGATAATCAGCCCCAGCATTTT. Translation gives CASSITGDNQPQHF.

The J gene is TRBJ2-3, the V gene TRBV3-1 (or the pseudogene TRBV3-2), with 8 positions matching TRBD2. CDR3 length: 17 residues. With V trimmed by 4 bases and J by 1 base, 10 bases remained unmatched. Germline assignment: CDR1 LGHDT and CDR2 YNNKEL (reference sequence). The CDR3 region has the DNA TGTGCCAGCAGCCGAAGACGGACGGGAGGGGGCACAGATACGCAGTATTTT. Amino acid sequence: CASSRRRTGGGTDTQYF.